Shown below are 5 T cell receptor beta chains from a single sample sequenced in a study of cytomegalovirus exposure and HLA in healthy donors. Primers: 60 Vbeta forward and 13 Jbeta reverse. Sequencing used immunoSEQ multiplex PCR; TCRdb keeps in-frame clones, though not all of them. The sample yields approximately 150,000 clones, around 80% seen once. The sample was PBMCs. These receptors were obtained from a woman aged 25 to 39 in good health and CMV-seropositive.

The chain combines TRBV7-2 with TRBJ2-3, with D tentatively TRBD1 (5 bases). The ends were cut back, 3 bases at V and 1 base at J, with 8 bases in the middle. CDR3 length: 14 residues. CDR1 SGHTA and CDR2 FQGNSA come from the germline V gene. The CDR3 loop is CASSLAGRTDTQYF. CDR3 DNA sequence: TGTGCCAGCAGCTTGGCAGGGCGCACAGATACGCAGTATTTT. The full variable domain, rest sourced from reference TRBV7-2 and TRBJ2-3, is GAGVSQSPSNKVTEKGKDVELRCDPISGHTALYWYRQSLGQGLEFLIYFQGNSAPDKSGLPSDRFSAERTGGSVSTLTIQRTQQEDSAVYLCASSLAGRTDTQYFGPGTRLTVL.

CDR3 in amino acids: CASSLGTWTANTEAFF. The CDR3 DNA is TGCGCCAGCAGCTTGGGGACTTGGACAGCGAACACTGAAGCTTTCTTT. The chain recombines TRBV5-1 with TRBJ1-1; D may be TRBD1 (6 bases). Trimming shortened V by 0 bases and J by 1 base, and 13 bases separated the two germline ends. This CDR3 region has 16 residues. CDR1 and CDR2 from the germline V gene are SGHRS and YFSETQ.

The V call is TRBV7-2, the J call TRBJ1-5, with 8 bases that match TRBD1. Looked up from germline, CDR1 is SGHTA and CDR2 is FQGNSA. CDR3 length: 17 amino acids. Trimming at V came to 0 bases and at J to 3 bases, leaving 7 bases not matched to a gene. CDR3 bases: TGTGCCAGCAGCTTAGCCCCCAGGACAGGGTACAATCAGCCCCAGCATTTT. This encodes CASSLAPRTGYNQPQHF.

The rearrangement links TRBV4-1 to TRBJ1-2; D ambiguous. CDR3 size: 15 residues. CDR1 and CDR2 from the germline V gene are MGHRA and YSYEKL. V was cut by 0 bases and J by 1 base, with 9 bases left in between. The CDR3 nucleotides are TGCGCCAGCAGCCAAGATTGGCCCCTTAACTATGGCTACACCTTC. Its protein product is CASSQDWPLNYGYTF.

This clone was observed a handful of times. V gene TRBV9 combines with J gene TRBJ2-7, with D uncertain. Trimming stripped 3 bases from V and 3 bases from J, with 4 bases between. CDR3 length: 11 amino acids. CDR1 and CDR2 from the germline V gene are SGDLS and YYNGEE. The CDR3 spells CASSGDYEQYF. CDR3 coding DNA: TGTGCCAGCAGCGGAGACTACGAGCAGTACTTC.